Listed below are T cell receptor beta chains from one sample, sequenced in a study of blood T cell repertoires in COVID-19. Only in-frame clones appear in the TCRdb table, and some are missing; sequencing was by immunoSEQ multiplex PCR. The table has roughly 300,000 clones, 75% to 95% seen once. Input material: PBMCs or T cells enriched from blood (not recorded which). These receptors were collected from a woman aged 25 to 39 who had recovered from COVID-19. The CDR3 runs from the conserved cysteine through the conserved F or W. The D gene is left open where the match is weak. Some rows mark clone size as missing; the rest say once, few, many or name a class of expanded clone.

D gene	clone size	V gene	J gene	CDR3 DNA	CDR3 protein
TRBD2	NA	TRBV2	TRBJ2-7	TGTGCCAGCAGGATTAGCGGGAGGGTATACGAGCAGTACTTC	CASRISGRVYEQYF
NA	NA	TRBV10-2	TRBJ2-3	TGCGCCAGCAGTGAAGGGGGCACAGATACGCAGTATTTT	CASSEGGTDTQYF
TRBD1	NA	TRBV27	TRBJ2-2	TGTGCCAGCAGTTTATTGGGACAGGGTTTCACCGGGGAGCTGTTTTTT	CASSLLGQGFTGELFF
TRBD2	NA	TRBV5-1	TRBJ2-3	TGCGCCAGTCATCCGGGGACTAGCGGGAGAGCTGATACGCAGTATTTT	CASHPGTSGRADTQYF
TRBD1	NA	TRBV7-2	TRBJ1-2	TGTGCCAGCAGCTCCCTGGACAGGGGGGTTTATGGCTACACCTTC	CASSSLDRGVYGYTF
TRBD1	NA	TRBV6-5	TRBJ2-3	TGTGCCAGCAGTTCCGGGACAGGGCCAACAGATACGCAGTATTTT	CASSSGTGPTDTQYF
NA	once	TRBV12-3/TRBV12-4	TRBJ2-7	TGTGCCAGCAGTTTGAGGAGCTCCTACGAGCAGTACTTC	CASSLRSSYEQYF
NA	NA	TRBV11-2	TRBJ1-1	TGTGCCAGCAGCGGCCGAAAGAAATTCTCCGACACTGAAGCTTTCTTT	CASSGRKKFSDTEAFF
TRBD1	NA	TRBV4-2	TRBJ2-7	TGTGCCAGCAGCCAAGGCGGGACAGGGGGCTCCGAGCAGTACTTC	CASSQGGTGGSEQYF
TRBD2	NA	TRBV27	TRBJ2-1	TGTGCCAGCAGCAGAGACCCGGTAGCGGGAGGCCCGGTCTTC	CASSRDPVAGGPVF
TRBD1	once	TRBV30	TRBJ2-7	TGTGCCTGGAGTGGTACAGGGGGCGAGCAGTACTTC	CAWSGTGGEQYF
TRBD1	NA	TRBV24-1	TRBJ2-7	TGTGCCACCAGTTCCGGGACAGGGGGGGGGCAGTACTTC	CATSSGTGGGQYF
TRBD1	few	TRBV18	TRBJ1-6	TGTGCCAGCTCACTAACCGACAGGGTGGATTCACCCCTCCACTTT	CASSLTDRVDSPLHF
NA	NA	TRBV5-4	TRBJ2-3	TGTGCCAGCAGCTTTCATGGCACAGATACGCAGTATTTT	CASSFHGTDTQYF
NA	NA	TRBV3-1/TRBV3-2	TRBJ2-5	TGTGCCAGCAGCCAGGCACGTGGGCGAGACAGCGGGGAGACCCAGTACTTC	CASSQARGRDSGETQYF
NA	NA	TRBV20-1	TRBJ1-5	TGCAGTGCTAGTTTCGGGATAAGCAATCAGCCCCAGCATTTT	CSASFGISNQPQHF
TRBD2	NA	TRBV7-9	TRBJ2-1	TGTGCCAGCAGCGCGACTAGCGGGAGAGAGGATGAGCAGTTCTTC	CASSATSGREDEQFF
TRBD1	few	TRBV28	TRBJ1-1	TGTGCCAGCAGTTTCCCTGGACAGGTATCTCCCTGGGACACTGAAGCTTTCTTT	CASSFPGQVSPWDTEAFF
TRBD2	NA	TRBV30	TRBJ2-5	TGTGCCTGGAGTGTTGGTAGCGGGAGTGAGACCCAGTACTTC	CAWSVGSGSETQYF
TRBD1	NA	TRBV6-5	TRBJ2-2	TGTGCCAGCAGCCGGACAGGGGCCGGGGAGCTGTTTTTT	CASSRTGAGELFF
NA	NA	TRBV4-2	TRBJ2-7	TGTGCCAGCAGCCAAGTTGCTAGCTTCTCTTACGAGCAGTACTTC	CASSQVASFSYEQYF
NA	NA	TRBV7-9	TRBJ2-7	TGTGCCAGCAGCTTAGTTGCAGGGGTATTTTCCTACGAGCAGTACTTC	CASSLVAGVFSYEQYF
NA	NA	TRBV1	TRBJ2-3	TGCACCAGCAGCGAAATAGGAGAGTCTAGCACAGATACGCAGTATTTT	CTSSEIGESSTDTQYF
NA	NA	TRBV30	TRBJ1-5	TGTGCCTGGAGTCTCCAATTAGGAGGCAATCAGCCCCAGCATTTT	CAWSLQLGGNQPQHF
TRBD1	NA	TRBV24-1	TRBJ1-2	TGTGCCACCAGTGATCGTCAAGGGGGCGCGACAACAGGCTACACCTTC	CATSDRQGGATTGYTF
TRBD1	NA	TRBV3-1/TRBV3-2	TRBJ2-7	TGTGCCAGCAGCCAAGAACAGGGGGAATACTATTACGAGCAGTACTTC	CASSQEQGEYYYEQYF
TRBD2	NA	TRBV19	TRBJ2-3	TGTGCCAGTACCCAAGGGACTAGCGGCTATGATACGCAGTATTTT	CASTQGTSGYDTQYF
NA	once	TRBV4-3	TRBJ1-2	TGCGCCAGCAGCCAAGATTCGGCAGGAGGATATGGCTACACCTTC	CASSQDSAGGYGYTF
NA	few	TRBV7-9	TRBJ2-2	TGTGCCAGCAGCTCCCGCTTAAGTGTTGGGCCCGGGGAGCTGTTTTTT	CASSSRLSVGPGELFF
NA	NA	TRBV5-1	TRBJ1-2	TGCGCCAGCAGTTCCGGGGGGCCGACTAACTATGGCTACACCTTC	CASSSGGPTNYGYTF
NA	NA	TRBV27	TRBJ1-4	TGTGCCAGCAGTTTAATTCCGGGTGAAAAACTGTTTTTT	CASSLIPGEKLFF
NA	NA	TRBV6-6	TRBJ1-4	TGTGCCAGCAGACGGGAACGGGAAAAACTGTTTTTT	CASRREREKLFF
NA	NA	TRBV3-1/TRBV3-2	TRBJ2-1	TGTGCCAGCAGCCGCAGGCCTAATCAAGGAGAGCAGTTCTTC	CASSRRPNQGEQFF
TRBD1	NA	TRBV18	TRBJ1-4	TGTGCCAGCTCACCATACCAGGGGGACGTAAAACTGTTTTTT	CASSPYQGDVKLFF
NA	few	TRBV3-1/TRBV3-2	TRBJ1-1	TGTGCCAGCAGCCAAGAAAGAGGGTACGAAGCTTTCTTT	CASSQERGYEAFF
TRBD2	NA	TRBV3-1/TRBV3-2	TRBJ2-7	TGTGCCAGCAGCCAGTGGGGCGGGAGGACCGAGCAGTACTTC	CASSQWGGRTEQYF
NA	NA	TRBV4-2	TRBJ1-3	TGTGCCAGCAGCCAAGATCTTCGGGGTCCTGATGGAAACACCATATATTTT	CASSQDLRGPDGNTIYF
TRBD1	NA	TRBV12-3/TRBV12-4	TRBJ1-2	TGTGCCAGCAGAGGGGACAGGGGGGCTTGGACCTTC	CASRGDRGAWTF
NA	NA	TRBV10-3	TRBJ2-1	TGTGCCATCAGTGAGGTGGAGCGTGAGCAGTTCTTC	CAISEVEREQFF
TRBD1	NA	TRBV28	TRBJ1-4	TGTGCCAGCACCGACAGGGGCGATGAAAAACTGTTTTTT	CASTDRGDEKLFF
NA	few	TRBV21-1	TRBJ1-1	TGTGCCAGCAGAAGGGGAAGGACTGAAGCTTTCTTT	CASRRGRTEAFF
NA	NA	TRBV6-1	TRBJ1-1	TGTGCCAGCAGTGAGAGGGGGGGGCGTGAAGCTTTCTTT	CASSERGGREAFF
NA	NA	TRBV28	TRBJ1-1	TGTGCCAGCAGCCGACTAAACACTGAAGCTTTCTTT	CASSRLNTEAFF
TRBD1	NA	TRBV7-9	TRBJ1-4	TGTGCCAGCAGCGACGGGACAGGGTTTCGTGAAAAACTGTTTTTT	CASSDGTGFREKLFF
TRBD1	NA	TRBV6-5	TRBJ2-7	TGTGCCAGCAGCCGTCCCGGGACAGTTTACGAGCAGTACTTC	CASSRPGTVYEQYF
NA	NA	TRBV27	TRBJ2-2	TGTGCCAGCAGTTTATTTTCCCAGGTGAACACCGGGGAGCTGTTTTTT	CASSLFSQVNTGELFF
TRBD1	NA	TRBV30	TRBJ2-7	TGTGCCTGGAGCCCAGGGGGAATGTACGAGCAGTACTTC	CAWSPGGMYEQYF
NA	NA	TRBV12-3/TRBV12-4	TRBJ1-2	TGTGCCAGCAGTTTTAGCTACGACTATGGCTACACCTTC	CASSFSYDYGYTF